This T cell receptor (beta chain) was sequenced during a study of T cells in women clearing cervical HPV infection. Overall study results and limits: Effector/memory and HPV-specific T cells were not isolated, and association timing is unknown. TRBV6-7 relative abundance averaged about 0.1% in cases and under 0.2% in controls.

The CDR3 is 14 residues long. Germline-derived CDR1 and CDR2 are SNHLY and FYNNEI. V lost 10 bases and J lost 1; bases outside the gene matches: 7. Data came from immunoSEQ multiplex PCR; TCRdb stores just in-frame clones and leaves some out. Its table lists under 45,000 clones. About this clone itself: Its matching antigen is unknown. The missing CDR3 end, 3 residues past where the read stops, is filled in from the germline J gene.

The chain uses TRBV2 and TRBJ1-5; 7 nucleotides agree with TRBD1. The source of this sequence is a woman between 18 and 70 years old with a cervical HPV16 infection that either progressed to CIN3+ or cleared (not recorded which). Specimen: blood buffy coat. CDR3 sequence reads: CATKQGISNQPQHF. The covered CDR3 bases are TGTGCCACCAAACAGGGGATCAGCAATCAGCCC.